A selection of T cell receptor beta chains follows, all from one sample in a study of blood T cells in healthy people across ages. TCRdb analysed the 5' RACE reads with MiXCR anew, one entry per CDR3 protein. The sample holds about a million distinct CDR3 sequences, approximately 38% seen once. Input material: blood. These receptors all stem from a young man in good health. Each CDR3 is given with its conserved first and last residue. Fields, in order: clone size, D gene, J gene, V gene, CDR3 protein, CDR3 DNA. The D gene is left open where the match is weak. Part of the rows lack a size; the others show once, few, many or a class for expanded clones.

size: NA
D: TRBD1
J: TRBJ2-2
V: TRBV6-1
CDR3: CASSEGGTGRTGELFF
DNA: TGTGCCAGCAGTGAAGGCGGGACAGGGAGGACCGGGGAGCTGTTTTTT

size: NA
D: TRBD1
J: TRBJ1-2
V: TRBV7-2
CDR3: CASSPTGEGVYGYTF
DNA: TGTGCCAGCAGCCCTACAGGGGAGGGCGTCTATGGCTACACCTTC

size: NA
D: TRBD1
J: TRBJ1-1
V: TRBV20-1
CDR3: CSARDSRDSRSNTEAFF
DNA: TGCAGTGCTAGAGATTCCCGGGACAGTAGAAGTAACACTGAAGCTTTCTTT

size: NA
D: TRBD2
J: TRBJ2-3
V: TRBV4-2
CDR3: CASSPRTSGATDTQYF
DNA: TGTGCCAGCAGCCCCCGGACTAGCGGGGCCACAGATACGCAGTATTTT

size: NA
D: NA
J: TRBJ2-5
V: TRBV9
CDR3: CASSVVPSGGETQYF
DNA: TGTGCCAGCAGCGTAGTTCCCAGCGGCGGGGAGACCCAGTACTTC

size: NA
D: TRBD1
J: TRBJ2-4
V: TRBV4-3
CDR3: CASSHETGQVKGIQYF
DNA: TGCGCCAGCAGCCACGAGACAGGGCAAGTAAAGGGCATTCAGTACTTC

size: few
D: NA
J: TRBJ1-1
V: TRBV5-1
CDR3: CASSLEARVGTEAFF
DNA: TGCGCCAGCAGCTTGGAAGCCAGGGTGGGCACTGAAGCTTTCTTT

size: NA
D: NA
J: TRBJ1-1
V: TRBV7-6
CDR3: CASSHTPGTEEAFF
DNA: TGTGCCAGCAGCCACACACCCGGGACGGAAGAAGCTTTCTTT

size: few
D: NA
J: TRBJ1-5
V: TRBV21-1
CDR3: CASRFTNMGGDNQPQHF
DNA: TGTGCCAGCAGATTCACCAACATGGGGGGGGACAATCAGCCCCAGCATTTT

size: NA
D: TRBD1
J: TRBJ2-3
V: TRBV7-2
CDR3: CASSLRPGTGGSYTDTQYF
DNA: TGTGCCAGCAGCTTGAGGCCAGGGACAGGGGGCAGTTACACAGATACGCAGTATTTT

size: few
D: TRBD1
J: TRBJ2-1
V: TRBV7-9
CDR3: CASSSRAGQGSYNEQFF
DNA: TGTGCCAGCAGCTCTAGGGCCGGACAGGGGTCCTACAATGAGCAGTTCTTC

size: NA
D: NA
J: TRBJ1-1
V: TRBV10-3
CDR3: CAISPVGATEAFF
DNA: TGTGCCATCAGTCCGGTCGGGGCCACTGAAGCTTTCTTT

size: NA
D: TRBD1
J: TRBJ1-3
V: TRBV5-1
CDR3: CASKGTGGSGNTIYF
DNA: TGCGCCAGCAAAGGGACAGGGGGATCAGGAAACACCATATATTTT

size: NA
D: NA
J: TRBJ1-1
V: TRBV29-1
CDR3: CSVVVGAWGGTEAFF
DNA: TGCAGCGTTGTCGTGGGCGCTTGGGGGGGGACTGAAGCTTTCTTT

size: NA
D: NA
J: TRBJ2-7
V: TRBV29-1
CDR3: CIVKQARDEQYF
DNA: TGCATCGTCAAACAGGCCCGGGACGAGCAGTACTTC

size: NA
D: TRBD2
J: TRBJ2-1
V: TRBV10-3
CDR3: CAIAAPGGNEQFF
DNA: TGTGCCATCGCCGCTCCGGGGGGAAATGAGCAGTTCTTC

size: few
D: NA
J: TRBJ2-3
V: TRBV29-1
CDR3: CSVGWGARDTQYF
DNA: TGCAGCGTTGGCTGGGGGGCCAGAGATACGCAGTATTTT

size: NA
D: NA
J: TRBJ1-5
V: TRBV7-2
CDR3: CASSSQTLSNQPRHF
DNA: TGTGCCAGCAGCTCCCAGACACTTAGCAATCAGCCCCGGCATTTT

size: few
D: TRBD1
J: TRBJ2-7
V: TRBV25-1
CDR3: CASNTGVRGSEQYF
DNA: TGTGCCAGCAACACAGGGGTAAGGGGATCCGAGCAGTACTTC

size: NA
D: NA
J: TRBJ2-7
V: TRBV6-5
CDR3: CASRPYRDLRYEQYF
DNA: TGTGCCAGCAGGCCCTACAGGGATCTCCGCTACGAGCAGTACTTC

size: few
D: NA
J: TRBJ2-3
V: TRBV5-1
CDR3: CASSLDGAGSDTQYF
DNA: TGCGCCAGCAGCTTGGATGGCGCCGGGTCAGATACGCAGTATTTT

size: NA
D: NA
J: TRBJ1-2
V: TRBV20-1
CDR3: CSARDPKDNYGYTF
DNA: TGCAGTGCTAGAGATCCTAAAGATAACTATGGCTACACCTTC

size: NA
D: NA
J: TRBJ2-7
V: TRBV29-1
CDR3: CSVETGTQAYEQYF
DNA: TGCAGCGTTGAAACAGGGACTCAGGCCTACGAGCAGTACTTC

size: few
D: NA
J: TRBJ2-1
V: TRBV7-3
CDR3: CASSSHSLYNEQFF
DNA: TGTGCCAGCAGCTCCCACTCGTTGTACAATGAGCAGTTCTTC